This T cell receptor (beta chain) comes out of a study of OX40 agonist ivuxolimab in advanced cancers. On the study more broadly: The patients received ivuxolimab by intravenous route every 2 weeks at 0.01 to 10 mg/kg. Among those enrolled, mean age was around 60 years (range about 23 to 79) and about 79% were male. Study results and caveats: Among patients with partial responses at 0.1-3.0 mg/kg, clonal expansion was among the lowest.

Worth noting for this clone: Its antigen remains unknown.

Clones were read by immunoSEQ multiplex PCR, and TCRdb kept only the in-frame ones, dropping some. The table has 70,000 to 75,000 clones, 88% seen once; the top ten hold roughly 2.9%. V was clipped by 6 bases and J by 2 bases; unmatched bases: 6. CDR3 length equals 13 residues. Germline loops: CDR1 SQVTM, CDR2 ANQGSEA. The sequenced sample was CD4+ or CD8+ T cells sorted from blood, obtained in a trial of the OX40 agonist ivuxolimab. The sequence was collected from an adult with an advanced solid tumor such as melanoma, head and neck, liver or kidney cancer. The chain uses TRBV29-1 and TRBJ2-7, with 8 nucleotides matching TRBD2. The CDR3 nucleotides are TGCAGCGTAGGGGTAGCGGGGACCTACGAGCAGTACTTC. Translated, it gives CSVGVAGTYEQYF.